What follows describes a single T cell receptor (beta chain). Its antigen is still unknown. TCRdb recomputed calls from the RT-PCR reads with MiXCR, one row per CDR3 protein. Found here are 500,000 to 650,000 distinct CDR3 sequences, 7.5% to 8.5% of them singletons; the top ten hold 10% to 15%. The entry originates in a study of response to subunit inactivated influenza vaccine. The study's findings and limits: That few new T cells are recruited by each seasonal influenza vaccination was the authors' suggestion.

Germline CDR1 is SGHRS and CDR2 is YFSETQ. CDR3 size: 14 residues. The V and J ends lost 0 bases and 5 bases respectively, with 11 bases between them. The sequencing here drew on PBMCs from blood, taken less than 30 months after vaccination. The rearrangement uses TRBV5-1 and TRBJ2-5; D is uncertain. The clonotype originates from a man between 50 and 75 years old who received an inactivated influenza vaccine. The CDR3 DNA reads TGCGCCAGCAGCTTGGCGTCTAGTTGGGAGACCCAGTACTTC. This sequence encodes CASSLASSWETQYF. The whole variable domain, filled in from reference TRBV5-1 and TRBJ2-5, reads KAGVTQTPRYLIKTRGQQVTLSCSPISGHRSVSWYQQTPGQGLQFLFEYFSETQRNKGNFPGRFSGRQFSNSRSEMNVSTLELGDSALYLCASSLASSWETQYFGPGTRLLVL.